The 3 T cell receptor beta chains below were found in one sample sequenced in a study of blood T cell repertoires in COVID-19. Data came from immunoSEQ multiplex PCR; TCRdb stores just in-frame clones and leaves some out. The sample contains some 300,000 clones, around 87% of which appear only once. Sequencing used peripheral blood. These receptors were taken from a man in his 70s with acute or convalescent COVID-19.

The chain employs TRBV15 and TRBJ1-1; weak D call: TRBD1 (5 bases). The CDR3 covers 16 residues. The ends were cut back, 0 bases at V and 6 bases at J, with 17 bases in the middle. Germline V gives CDR1 LNHNV, CDR2 YYDKDF (reference sequence). CDR3 DNA: TGTGCCACCAGCAGAGATCGGAATTCGTGGGGGGCTGAAGCTTTCTTT. Translation gives CATSRDRNSWGAEAFF. Looking up the rest from reference TRBV15 and TRBJ1-1 gives the full variable domain: DAMVIQNPRYQVTQFGKPVTLSCSQTLNHNVMYWYQQKSSQAPKLLFHYYDKDFNNEADTPDNFQSRRPNTSFCFLDIRSPGLGDTAMYLCATSRDRNSWGAEAFFGQGTRLTVV.

V and J are TRBV5-1 and TRBJ1-6; no clear D gene. Germline-derived CDR1 and CDR2 are SGHRS and YFSETQ. The CDR3 totals 15 residues. The V end was cut by 0 bases, the J end by 0 bases, with 4 bases between. CDR3 coding DNA: TGCGCCAGCAGCTTGGATTACTCCTATAATTCACCCCTCCACTTT. It specifies CASSLDYSYNSPLHF.

The chain has TRBV7-9 and TRBJ1-1; unclear D gene. The CDR3 length is 12 residues. Germline lookup yields CDR1 SEHNR and CDR2 FQNEAQ (reference sequence). V was pared by 8 bases and J by 0 bases, with 7 bases between. The CDR3 region is CASGRMNTEAFF. Here the CDR3 DNA reads TGTGCCAGCGGCAGGATGAACACTGAAGCTTTCTTT.